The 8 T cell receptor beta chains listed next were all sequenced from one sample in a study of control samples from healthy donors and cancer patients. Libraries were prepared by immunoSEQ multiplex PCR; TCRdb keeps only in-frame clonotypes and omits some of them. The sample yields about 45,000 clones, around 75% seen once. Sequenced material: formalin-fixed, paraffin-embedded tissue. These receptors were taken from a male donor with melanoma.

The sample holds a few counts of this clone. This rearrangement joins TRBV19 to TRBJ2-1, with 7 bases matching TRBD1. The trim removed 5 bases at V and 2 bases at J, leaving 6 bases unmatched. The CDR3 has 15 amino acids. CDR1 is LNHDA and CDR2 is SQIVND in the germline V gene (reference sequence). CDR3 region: CASSAKTGTYNEQFF. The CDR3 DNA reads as TGTGCCAGTAGTGCTAAGACAGGGACCTACAATGAGCAGTTCTTC. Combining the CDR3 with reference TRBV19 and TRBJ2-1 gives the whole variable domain DGGITQSPKYLFRKEGQNVTLSCEQNLNHDAMYWYRQDPGQGLRLIYYSQIVNDFQKGDIAEGYSVSREKKESFPLTVTSAQKNPTAFYLCASSAKTGTYNEQFFGPGTRLTVL.

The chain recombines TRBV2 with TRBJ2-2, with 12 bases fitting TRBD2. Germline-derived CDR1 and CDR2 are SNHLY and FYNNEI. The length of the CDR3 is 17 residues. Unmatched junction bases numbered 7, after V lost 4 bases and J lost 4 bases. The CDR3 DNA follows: TGTGCCAGCAGTGTTCTAGCGGGAGGGCCGGGCACCGGGGAGCTGTTTTTT. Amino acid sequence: CASSVLAGGPGTGELFF.

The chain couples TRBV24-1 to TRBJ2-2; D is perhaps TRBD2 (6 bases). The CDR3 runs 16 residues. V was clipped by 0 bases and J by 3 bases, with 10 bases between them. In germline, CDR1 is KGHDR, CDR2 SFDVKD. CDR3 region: CATSDLGGSDTGELFF. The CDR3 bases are TGTGCCACCAGTGATTTGGGAGGGAGCGACACCGGGGAGCTGTTTTTT.

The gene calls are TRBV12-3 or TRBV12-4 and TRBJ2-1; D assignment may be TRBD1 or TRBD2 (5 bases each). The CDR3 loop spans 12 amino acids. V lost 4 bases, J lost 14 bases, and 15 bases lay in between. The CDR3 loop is CASSSTGTSKFF. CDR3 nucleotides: TGTGCCAGCAGTTCGACCGGGACCAGCAAGTTCTTC.

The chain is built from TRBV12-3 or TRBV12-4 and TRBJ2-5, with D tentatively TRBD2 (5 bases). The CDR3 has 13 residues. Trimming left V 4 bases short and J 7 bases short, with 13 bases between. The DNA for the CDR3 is TGTGCCAGCAGTTCCGGACTCCCAGGGACCCAGTACTTC. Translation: CASSSGLPGTQYF.

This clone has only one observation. CDR3 DNA: TGTGCCAGCAGCCGGCAGGGGGCAGCAGATACGCAGTATTTT. Its translation is CASSRQGAADTQYF. This chain joins TRBV7-3 and TRBJ2-3, with 8 bases matching TRBD1. The CDR3 length is 14 residues. V trimming: 5 bases; J trimming: 4 bases; junction bases outside the gene matches: 5. Germline V gene lookup returns CDR1 SGHTA and CDR2 FQGTGA.

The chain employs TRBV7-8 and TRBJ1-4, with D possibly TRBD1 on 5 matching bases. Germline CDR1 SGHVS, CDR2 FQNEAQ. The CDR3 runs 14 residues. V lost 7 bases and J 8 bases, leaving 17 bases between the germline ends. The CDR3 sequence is CASTASAGLEKLFF. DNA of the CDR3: TGTGCCAGCACCGCCTCGGCAGGGCTGGAAAAACTGTTTTTT.

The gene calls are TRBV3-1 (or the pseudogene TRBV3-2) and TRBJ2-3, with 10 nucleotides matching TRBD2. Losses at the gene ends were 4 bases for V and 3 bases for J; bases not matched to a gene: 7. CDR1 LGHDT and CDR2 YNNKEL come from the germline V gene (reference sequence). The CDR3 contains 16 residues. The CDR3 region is CASSPRLAGITDTQYF. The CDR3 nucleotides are TGTGCCAGCAGCCCACGACTAGCGGGCATAACAGATACGCAGTATTTT.